This T cell receptor beta chain comes out of a study of CD8 T cells in Susac syndrome. RNA was extracted with the RNeasy kit, and a quantity of roughly 0.45 to 1 ug was reverse transcribed using random hexamers. immunoSEQ multiplex PCR amplified TCR beta CDR3 across 54 Vbeta, 13 Jbeta. From the immunoSEQ multiplex PCR reads, TCRdb called clonotypes with MiXCR, one entry per CDR3 protein. The repertoire consists of roughly 200,000 distinct CDR3 sequences, with 95% occurring once and the leading ten covering 0.082%. CD8+ and CD4+ T cells from blood underwent TCR beta sequencing, which was carried out in a high-throughput format. CD8+ and CD4+ T cells were negatively isolated; TEMRA cells were FACS-enriched. Trimming cost V 3 bases and J 2 bases, with 8 bases left between them. Per the germline V gene, CDR1 is GTSNPN and CDR2 is SVGIG (reference sequence). The CDR3 contains 13 residues.

Input material: CD4+ T cells from PBMCs. This TCR was recovered from a human donor with multiple sclerosis. The chain couples TRBV30 to TRBJ1-5, with no clear D. The CDR3 protein is CAWRGGGNQPQHF. Here the CDR3 DNA reads TGTGCCTGGAGGGGAGGCGGCAATCAGCCCCAGCATTTT.